A single sample gave rise to the 14 T cell receptor beta chains below, sequenced in a study of blood T cell repertoires in COVID-19. Only in-frame clones appear in the TCRdb table, and some are missing; sequencing was by immunoSEQ multiplex PCR. The repertoire consists of approximately 89,000 clones, with 80% occurring once and the leading ten covering 15% to 20%. The specimen sequenced was peripheral blood. The origin of the receptors is a human donor in a cohort sampled during active COVID-19.

On this clone: The junction and the germline gene differ at one end; a read error may be behind it. J is TRBJ2-6 and V is TRBV19; 12 nucleotides match TRBD1. Germline V CDR1 and CDR2: LNHDA, SQIVND (reference sequence). The CDR3 extends over 19 amino acids. CDR3 in DNA: TGTGCCACTAGTAGGGGTAGGGACAGGGGGCCCTCTGGGGCCAACGTCCTGACTTTC. Amino acids: CATSRGRDRGPSGANVLTF.

The CDR3 coding sequence is TGTGCCAGCAGTTCACCAACTAGCGGGACTGGTGAGCAGTACTTC. Amino acids: CASSSPTSGTGEQYF. The V gene is TRBV2, the J gene TRBJ2-7; 10 bases map to TRBD2. After removal of 5 bases from V and 7 bases from J, the junction contained 11 bases not matched to a gene. Germline V gives CDR1 SNHLY, CDR2 FYNNEI. The CDR3 is 15 residues long.

This chain uses TRBV28 with TRBJ1-2, with a weak D call TRBD1 (6 bases). Germline V gives CDR1 MDHEN, CDR2 SYDVKM. The CDR3 contains 14 residues. V lost 7 bases, J lost 5 bases, and 17 bases lay in between. The CDR3 region has the DNA TGTGCCAGCACCCGTGCAGGGGTAGAGTATGGCTACACCTTC. It translates to CASTRAGVEYGYTF.

The J gene is TRBJ2-7, the V gene TRBV13; 11 positions agree with TRBD2. This CDR3 is 15 amino acids long. V dropped 5 bases and J dropped 3; count of bases not matched to a gene: 6. Germline V gene sequence: CDR1 PRHDT, CDR2 FYEKMQ (reference sequence). CDR3 DNA sequence: TGTGCCAGCAGCCCTCCGACTAGCGGGATCTACGAGCAGTACTTC. Translating it yields CASSPPTSGIYEQYF.

The rearrangement joins TRBV18 to TRBJ1-4, with a tentative D call TRBD1 (6 bases). Trimming stripped 0 bases from V and 8 bases from J, with 10 bases between. This CDR3 region has 14 residues. Germline CDR1 and CDR2: KGHSH and LQKENI. CDR3 nucleotides: TGTGCCAGCTCACCACCGACAGGAAGGGAAAAACTGTTTTTT. As protein: CASSPPTGREKLFF.

This chain uses TRBV5-1 with TRBJ2-5, with TRBD1 matching 8 bases. There are 14 residues in the CDR3. V was pared by 1 base and J by 5 bases, with 4 bases of the junction left unmatched. Germline CDR1 SGHRS, CDR2 YFSETQ. The CDR3 loop reads CASSLPRQGETQYF. In DNA form, the CDR3 reads TGCGCCAGCAGCTTGCCGCGACAGGGGGAGACCCAGTACTTC.

The genes are TRBV12-3 or TRBV12-4 and TRBJ2-3; D call uncertain. Trimming removed 5 bases at V and 6 bases at J, with 6 bases between. The CDR3 contains 11 residues. CDR3 region: CASSPLDTQYF. As DNA, the CDR3 is TGTGCCAGCAGTCCCCTGGATACGCAGTATTTT.

The chain employs TRBV27 and TRBJ1-3, with D possibly TRBD1 on 6 matching bases. Trimming cost V 6 bases and J 0 bases, with 9 bases left between them. CDR1 MNHEY and CDR2 SMNVEV come from the germline V gene (reference sequence). The CDR3 length is 14 residues. The CDR3 protein is CASRRTVSGNTIYF. In nucleotides, the CDR3 is TGTGCCAGCAGACGGACAGTCTCTGGAAACACCATATATTTT.

This clone was seen a handful of times. The V gene is TRBV25-1, the J gene TRBJ2-1, with D perhaps TRBD2 (6 bases). The V end was cut by 4 bases, the J end by 1 base, with 11 bases between. Germline V gene data show CDR1 as MGHDK and CDR2 as SYGVNS. The CDR3 loop spans 15 amino acids. The DNA of the CDR3 is TGTGCCAGCAGTGGATTGGGACTTTCCTACAATGAGCAGTTCTTC. Encoded protein: CASSGLGLSYNEQFF.

V usage is TRBV2 and J usage is TRBJ2-7; no clear D gene. With 3 bases removed from V and 5 bases from J, the gap between germline ends came to 8 bases. This CDR3 is built from 12 residues. CDR1 is SNHLY, CDR2 FYNNEI, per germline. In nucleotides, the CDR3 is TGTGCCAGCAGTGACGATCGAGACGAGCAGTACTTC. Translated, it gives CASSDDRDEQYF.

This sequence joins TRBV28 and TRBJ2-7, with TRBD2 matching over 10 bases. The CDR3 has 15 amino acids. Germline V gene lookup returns CDR1 MDHEN and CDR2 SYDVKM. Germline trimming cut 7 bases from V and 2 bases from J; bases unmatched to any gene: 8. The CDR3 loop reads CASIRTSGRPYEQYF. The CDR3, as DNA: TGTGCCAGCATTAGGACTAGCGGTAGACCCTACGAGCAGTACTTC.

V and J are TRBV25-1 and TRBJ2-3; possibly TRBD2 for D (7 bases). Per germline, CDR1 MGHDK and CDR2 SYGVNS. The CDR3 extends over 15 amino acids. Trimming pared 4 bases from V and 4 bases from J, leaving 15 bases between. In nucleotides, the CDR3 is TGTGCCAGCAGTGGCGGGGGCTTCGTCCCAGATACGCAGTATTTT. Its protein is CASSGGGFVPDTQYF.

The V and J genes are TRBV5-6 and TRBJ1-2, with D possibly TRBD1 on 6 matching bases. Looked up from germline, CDR1 is SGHDT and CDR2 is YYEEEE. The V gene lost 4 bases and the J gene lost 7 bases, with 14 bases spanning the gap. This CDR3 region has 13 residues. DNA of the CDR3: TGTGCCAGCAGCCCGGACAGTCGGGGTGGCTACACCTTC. The encoded protein is CASSPDSRGGYTF. Full variable domain (remainder filled in from reference TRBV5-6 and TRBJ1-2): DAGVTQSPTHLIKTRGQQVTLRCSPKSGHDTVSWYQQALGQGPQFIFQYYEEEERQRGNFPDRFSGHQFPNYSSELNVNALLLGDSALYLCASSPDSRGGYTFGSGTRLTVV.

The rearrangement links TRBV7-2 to TRBJ1-5; TRBD1 matches at 7 bases. After removal of 6 bases from V and 7 bases from J, the junction contained 12 bases not matched to a gene. The CDR3 loop spans 15 amino acids. Germline loops: CDR1 SGHTA, CDR2 FQGNSA. The CDR3 nucleotides are TGTGCCAGCAGTCGTGACGACAGGGTGGCACAGCCCCAGCATTTT. Its protein product is CASSRDDRVAQPQHF.